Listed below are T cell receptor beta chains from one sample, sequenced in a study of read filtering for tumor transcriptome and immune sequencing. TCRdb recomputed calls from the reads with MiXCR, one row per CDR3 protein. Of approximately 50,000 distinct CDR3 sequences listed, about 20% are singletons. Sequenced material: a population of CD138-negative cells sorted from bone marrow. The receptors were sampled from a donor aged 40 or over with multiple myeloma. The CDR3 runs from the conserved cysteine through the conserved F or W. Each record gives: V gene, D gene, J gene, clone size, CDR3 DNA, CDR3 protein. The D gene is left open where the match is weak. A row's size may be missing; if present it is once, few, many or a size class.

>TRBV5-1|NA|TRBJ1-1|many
TGCGCCAGCAGCTTGCTGCCGAACACTGAAGCTTTCTTT
CASSLLPNTEAFF
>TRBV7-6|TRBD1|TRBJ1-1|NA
TGTGCCAGCAGCCCCCGGTCAGGGGGGCAGGGGGTGAACACTGAAGCTTTCTTT
CASSPRSGGQGVNTEAFF
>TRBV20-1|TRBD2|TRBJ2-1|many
TGCAGTGCTAGATTGACTAGCGGGGAAGTAGAGCAGTTCTTC
CSARLTSGEVEQFF
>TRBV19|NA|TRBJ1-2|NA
TGTTCCAGTAGCCGGGACACCGCCTGGGACTATGGCTACACCTTC
CSSSRDTAWDYGYTF
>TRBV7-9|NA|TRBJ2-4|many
TGTGCCAGCAGCTTAGTTGGTACCCGGGGCCTAGCCAAAAACATTCAGTACTTC
CASSLVGTRGLAKNIQYF
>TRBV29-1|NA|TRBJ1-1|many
TGCAGCGTTGATATAAATTCGAACACTGAAGCTTTCTTT
CSVDINSNTEAFF
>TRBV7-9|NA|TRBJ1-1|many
TGTGCCAGCAGCTTAAGGCTGAACACTGAAGCTTTCTTT
CASSLRLNTEAFF
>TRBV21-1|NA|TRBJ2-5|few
TGTGCCAGCAGCAAACGGGACAGGGGCCACCAAGAGACCCAGTACTTC
CASSKRDRGHQETQYF
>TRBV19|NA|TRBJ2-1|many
TGTGCCAGTAGTGCCTACATAGAAACCTCTCGAGATGAGCAGTTCTTC
CASSAYIETSRDEQFF
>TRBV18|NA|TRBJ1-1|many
TGTGCCAGCTCACCACCGTCTGCGAGGACTGAAGCTTTCTTT
CASSPPSARTEAFF
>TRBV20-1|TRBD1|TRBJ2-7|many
TGCAGTGCTAGAGATTCAGGGACAGGGGGCAACGAGCAGTACTTC
CSARDSGTGGNEQYF
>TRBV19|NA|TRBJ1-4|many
TGTGCCAGTATGGGCAGGGGTAATGAAAAACTGTTTTTT
CASMGRGNEKLFF
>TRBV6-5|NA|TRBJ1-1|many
TGTGCCAGCAGTTATTTCAGGGGCCTGAACACTGAAGCTTTCTTT
CASSYFRGLNTEAFF
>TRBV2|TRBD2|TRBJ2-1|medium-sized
TGTGCCAGCAGACGACTAGCGGGTTTCCCCAGCTCCTACAATGAGCAGTTCTTC
CASRRLAGFPSSYNEQFF
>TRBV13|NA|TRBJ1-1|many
TGTGCCAGCAGCTTTCCGGGGGACACTGAAGCTTTCTTT
CASSFPGDTEAFF
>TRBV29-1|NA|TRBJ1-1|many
TGCAGCGTTTCCCGCCCGTTGACAGTGCCTGGGAAAGCTTTCTTT
CSVSRPLTVPGKAFF
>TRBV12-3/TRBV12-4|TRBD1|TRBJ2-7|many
TGTGCCAGCAGTCTCGGACAGGGGTCGGGTGGGCAGTACTTC
CASSLGQGSGGQYF
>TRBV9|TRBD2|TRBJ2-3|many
TGTGCCAGCTCCACACGTGGACTAGCGGGCTACGTGGGCACAGATACGCAGTATTTT
CASSTRGLAGYVGTDTQYF
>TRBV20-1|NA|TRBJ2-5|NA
TGCAGTGCTAGAGAGATGCGGGGAGGATTTCAAGAGACCCAGTACTTC
CSAREMRGGFQETQYF
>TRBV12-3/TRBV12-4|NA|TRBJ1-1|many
TGTGCCAGCAGTTTTTCTGGCTACACTGAAGCTTTCTTT
CASSFSGYTEAFF
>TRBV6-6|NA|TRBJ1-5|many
TGTGCCAGCAGTTTTCTGGGGGGCAATCAGCCCCAGCATTTT
CASSFLGGNQPQHF
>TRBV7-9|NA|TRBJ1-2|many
TGTGCCAGCAGCTTAGTAACAGTATATGGCTACACCTTC
CASSLVTVYGYTF
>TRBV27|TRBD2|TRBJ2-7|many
TGTGCCAGCAGTACGGGACTATACTACGAGCAGTACTTC
CASSTGLYYEQYF
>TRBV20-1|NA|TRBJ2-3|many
TGCAGTGCTAGAGATGGGTCGGCGGGATACACAGATACGCAGTATTTT
CSARDGSAGYTDTQYF
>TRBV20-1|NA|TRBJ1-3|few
TGCAGTGCTCCACCTCGGGACGGCTCTGGAAACACCATATATTTT
CSAPPRDGSGNTIYF
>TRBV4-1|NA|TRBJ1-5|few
TGCGCCAGCAGCCAAGATCTTAGCAATCAGCCCCAGCATTTT
CASSQDLSNQPQHF
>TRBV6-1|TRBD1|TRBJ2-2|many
TGTGCCAGCAGCTCGGACAGGGCTACCGGGGAGCTGTTTTTT
CASSSDRATGELFF
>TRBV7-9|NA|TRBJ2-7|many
TGTGCCAGCAGCTCTCACGCCTACGAGCAGTACTTC
CASSSHAYEQYF
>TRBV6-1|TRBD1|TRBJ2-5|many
TGTGCCAGCAGTGGGCAGACAGGGTATGGTGAGACCCAGTACTTC
CASSGQTGYGETQYF
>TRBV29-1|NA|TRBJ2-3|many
TGCAGCGTTGGTCAGACTAGCACAGATACGCAGTATTTT
CSVGQTSTDTQYF
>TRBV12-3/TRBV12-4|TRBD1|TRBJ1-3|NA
TGTGCCAGCAGTATCCTCCGGGACAGCTCTGGAAACACCATATATTTT
CASSILRDSSGNTIYF
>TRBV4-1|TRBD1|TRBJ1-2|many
TGCGCCAGCAGCCAGCGGACAGGGCGCACACTCTATGGCTACACCTTC
CASSQRTGRTLYGYTF
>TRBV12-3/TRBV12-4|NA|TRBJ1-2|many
TGTGCCAGCAGTTTCTCAGGGGAAGGCTATGGCTACACCTTC
CASSFSGEGYGYTF
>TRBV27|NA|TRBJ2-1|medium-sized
TGTGCCAGCAGTTTAAGGTTGGCAGACTCCTACAATGAGCAGTTCTTC
CASSLRLADSYNEQFF
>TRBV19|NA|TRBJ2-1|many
TGTGCCAGTACAAAGCAACCACCCTACAATGAGCAGTTCTTC
CASTKQPPYNEQFF
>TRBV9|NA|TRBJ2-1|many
TGTGCCAGCAGCCCCGGCGGCGAGCAGTTCTTC
CASSPGGEQFF
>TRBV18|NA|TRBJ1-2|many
TGTGCCAGCTCTGATGAGGCGGGGAACTATGGCTACACCTTC
CASSDEAGNYGYTF
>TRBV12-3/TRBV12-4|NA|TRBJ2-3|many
TGTGCCAGCAGCTACGACAGGACAGATACGCAGTATTTT
CASSYDRTDTQYF
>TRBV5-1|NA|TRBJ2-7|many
TGCGCCAGCAGCTTGGAAACACAGGGTGGTTACGAGCAGTACTTC
CASSLETQGGYEQYF
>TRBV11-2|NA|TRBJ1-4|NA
TGTGCCAGCAGCCTGGCGACTGCCGAAAAACTGTTTTTT
CASSLATAEKLFF
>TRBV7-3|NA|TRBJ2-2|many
TGTGCCAGCAGCTTAGAAAACACCGGGGAGCTGTTTTTT
CASSLENTGELFF
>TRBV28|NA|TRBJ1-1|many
TGTGCCAGCACCCTGCTTGGGACTGACAAGGGGTACACTGAAGCTTTCTTT
CASTLLGTDKGYTEAFF
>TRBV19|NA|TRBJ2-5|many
TGTGCCAGTAGTAGGGACATCCAAGAGACCCAGTACTTC
CASSRDIQETQYF
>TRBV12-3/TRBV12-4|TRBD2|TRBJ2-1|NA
TGTGCCAGCAGGTCGGGACTAGCGGGAGCCTATGAGCAGTTCTTC
CASRSGLAGAYEQFF
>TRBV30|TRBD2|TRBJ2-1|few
TGTGCCTGGAGTGTTGGGCGGGAGGGCGGCAATGAGCAGTTCTTC
CAWSVGREGGNEQFF
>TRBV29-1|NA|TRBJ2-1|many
TGCAGCGTTAAAAGGGGTGAGCAGTTCTTC
CSVKRGEQFF